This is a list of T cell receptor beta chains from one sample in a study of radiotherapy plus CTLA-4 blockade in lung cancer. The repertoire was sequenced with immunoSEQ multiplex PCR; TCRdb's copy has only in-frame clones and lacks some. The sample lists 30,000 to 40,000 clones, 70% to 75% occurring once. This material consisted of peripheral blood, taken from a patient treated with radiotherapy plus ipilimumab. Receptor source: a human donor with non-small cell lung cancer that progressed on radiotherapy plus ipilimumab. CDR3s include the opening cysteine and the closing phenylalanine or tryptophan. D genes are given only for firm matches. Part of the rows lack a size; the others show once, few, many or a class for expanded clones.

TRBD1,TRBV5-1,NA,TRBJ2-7,CASSRAAGQAIYEQYF,TGCGCCAGCAGCCGGGCCGCGGGACAGGCTATCTACGAGCAGTACTTC
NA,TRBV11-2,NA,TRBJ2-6,CASSSPRISGANVLTF,TGTGCCAGCAGCTCCCCTCGAATATCTGGGGCCAACGTCCTGACTTTC
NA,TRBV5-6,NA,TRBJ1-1,CASSLTGPNTEAFF,TGTGCCAGCAGCTTGACCGGACCAAACACTGAAGCTTTCTTT
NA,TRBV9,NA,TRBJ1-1,CASSALQGSNTEAFF,TGTGCCAGCAGCGCCCTTCAGGGCTCGAACACTGAAGCTTTCTTT
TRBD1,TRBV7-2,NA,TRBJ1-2,CASSLQGADYGYTF,TGTGCCAGCAGCTTACAGGGGGCTGACTATGGCTACACCTTC
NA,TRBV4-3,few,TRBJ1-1,CASSQVENTEAFF,TGCGCCAGCAGCCAAGTCGAGAACACTGAAGCTTTCTTT
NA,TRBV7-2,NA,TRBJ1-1,CASSSLWNTEAFF,TGTGCCAGCAGCTCCCTCTGGAACACTGAAGCTTTCTTT
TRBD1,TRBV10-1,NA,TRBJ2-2,CASRTDRRRPLNTGELFF,TGCGCCAGCAGAACGGACAGGCGCCGACCCTTGAACACCGGGGAGCTGTTTTTT
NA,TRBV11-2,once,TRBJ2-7,CASSLGPASYEQYF,TGTGCCAGCAGCTTGGGACCAGCCTCCTACGAGCAGTACTTC
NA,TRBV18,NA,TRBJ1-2,CASSPNRERGYGYTF,TGTGCCAGCTCACCAAATCGGGAAAGGGGCTATGGCTACACCTTC
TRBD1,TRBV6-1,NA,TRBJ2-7,CASWTGDSSYEQYF,TGTGCCAGCTGGACAGGGGACAGCTCCTACGAGCAGTACTTC
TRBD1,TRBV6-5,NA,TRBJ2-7,CASSFDRAEQYF,TGTGCCAGCAGTTTCGACAGGGCCGAGCAGTACTTC
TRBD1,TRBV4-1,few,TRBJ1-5,CASSQDRDNQPQHF,TGCGCCAGCAGCCAGGACAGGGATAATCAGCCCCAGCATTTT
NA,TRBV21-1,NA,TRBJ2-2,CASSKEQKSNTGELFF,TGTGCCAGCAGCAAAGAGCAGAAATCGAACACCGGGGAGCTGTTTTTT
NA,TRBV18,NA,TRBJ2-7,CASSPSGSGSYEQYF,TGTGCCAGCTCACCATCAGGGTCCGGCTCCTACGAGCAGTACTTC
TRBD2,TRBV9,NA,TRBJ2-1,CASSSTSGRWNEQFF,TGTGCCAGCAGCAGTACTAGCGGGAGATGGAATGAGCAGTTCTTC
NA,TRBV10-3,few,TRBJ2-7,CAISESTYEQYF,TGTGCCATCAGTGAGTCAACCTACGAGCAGTACTTC
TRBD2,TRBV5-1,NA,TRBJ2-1,CASSLFGGRAYNEQFF,TGCGCCAGCAGCTTGTTCGGCGGGAGGGCCTACAATGAGCAGTTCTTC
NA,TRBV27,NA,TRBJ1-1,CASSDRLWTEAFF,TGTGCCAGCAGTGACAGGTTGTGGACTGAAGCTTTCTTT
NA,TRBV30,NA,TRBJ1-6,CAWAVGWGSPLHF,TGTGCCTGGGCCGTGGGGTGGGGTTCACCCCTCCACTTT
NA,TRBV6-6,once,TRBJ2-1,CASSYSWGNSEQFF,TGTGCCAGCAGTTACTCCTGGGGGAATAGTGAGCAGTTCTTC
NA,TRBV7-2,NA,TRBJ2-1,CASSLGRYNEQFF,TGTGCCAGCAGCTTAGGCCGCTACAATGAGCAGTTCTTC
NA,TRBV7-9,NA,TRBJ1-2,CASSPGRINYGYTF,TGTGCCAGCAGCCCCGGGCGGATTAACTATGGCTACACCTTC
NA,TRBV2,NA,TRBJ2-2,CASSVQQSIGELFF,TGTGCCAGCAGTGTGCAACAGTCCATCGGGGAGCTGTTTTTT
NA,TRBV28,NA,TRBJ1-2,CASSDSDNYGYTF,TGTGCCAGCAGCGACAGCGATAACTATGGCTACACCTTC
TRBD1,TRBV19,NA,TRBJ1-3,CASEQGANGNTIYF,TGTGCCAGCGAACAGGGGGCGAACGGAAACACCATATATTTT
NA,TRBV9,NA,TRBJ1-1,CASSVGALNTEAFF,TGTGCCAGCAGCGTAGGGGCTCTGAACACTGAAGCTTTCTTT
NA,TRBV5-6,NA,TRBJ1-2,CASSLASTPYGYTF,TGTGCCAGCAGCTTGGCGTCTACTCCCTATGGCTACACCTTC
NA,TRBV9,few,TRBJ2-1,CASSSRPGNEQFF,TGTGCCAGCAGCTCCCGTCCGGGCAATGAGCAGTTCTTC